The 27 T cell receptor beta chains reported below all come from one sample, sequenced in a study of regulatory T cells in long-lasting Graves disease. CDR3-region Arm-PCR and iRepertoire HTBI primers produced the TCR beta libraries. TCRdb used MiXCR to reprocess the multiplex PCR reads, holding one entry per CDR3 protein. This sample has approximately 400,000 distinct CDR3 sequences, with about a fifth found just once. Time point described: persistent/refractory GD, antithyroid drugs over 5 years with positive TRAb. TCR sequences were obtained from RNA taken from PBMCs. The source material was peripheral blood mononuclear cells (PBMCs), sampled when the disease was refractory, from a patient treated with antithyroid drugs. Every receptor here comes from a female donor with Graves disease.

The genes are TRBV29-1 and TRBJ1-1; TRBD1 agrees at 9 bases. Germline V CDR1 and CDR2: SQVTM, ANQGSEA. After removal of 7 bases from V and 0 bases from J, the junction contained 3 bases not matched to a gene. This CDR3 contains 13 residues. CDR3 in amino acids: CSAGQGMNTEAFF. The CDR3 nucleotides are TGCAGCGCCGGACAGGGGATGAACACTGAAGCTTTCTTT.

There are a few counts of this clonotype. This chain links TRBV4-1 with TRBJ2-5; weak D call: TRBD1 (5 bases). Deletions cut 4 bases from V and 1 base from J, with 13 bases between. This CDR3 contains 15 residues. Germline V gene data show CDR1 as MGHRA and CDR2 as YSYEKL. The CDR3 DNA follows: TGCGCCAGCAGCCCACAGGTGACGGCCCAAGAGACCCAGTACTTC. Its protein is CASSPQVTAQETQYF.

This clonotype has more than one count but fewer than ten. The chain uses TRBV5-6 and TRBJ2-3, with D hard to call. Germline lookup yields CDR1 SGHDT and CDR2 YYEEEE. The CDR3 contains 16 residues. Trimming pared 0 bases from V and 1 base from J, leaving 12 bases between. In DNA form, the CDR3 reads TGTGCCAGCAGCTTGGCTTTCTCACCAGGCACAGATACGCAGTATTTT. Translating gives CASSLAFSPGTDTQYF.

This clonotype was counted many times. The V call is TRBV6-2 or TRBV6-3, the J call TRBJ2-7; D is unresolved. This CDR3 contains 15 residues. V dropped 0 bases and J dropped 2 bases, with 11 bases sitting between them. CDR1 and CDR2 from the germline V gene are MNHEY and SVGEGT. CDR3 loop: CASSYSRDVAYEQYF. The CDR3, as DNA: TGTGCCAGCAGTTACTCCCGTGACGTTGCCTACGAGCAGTACTTC.

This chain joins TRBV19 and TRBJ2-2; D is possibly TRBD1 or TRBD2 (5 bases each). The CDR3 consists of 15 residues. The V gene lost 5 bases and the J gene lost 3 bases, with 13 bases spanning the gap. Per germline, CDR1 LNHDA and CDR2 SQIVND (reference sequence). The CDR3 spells CASSPWDRDTGELFF. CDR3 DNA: TGTGCCAGTAGTCCCTGGGACCGGGACACCGGGGAGCTGTTTTTT.

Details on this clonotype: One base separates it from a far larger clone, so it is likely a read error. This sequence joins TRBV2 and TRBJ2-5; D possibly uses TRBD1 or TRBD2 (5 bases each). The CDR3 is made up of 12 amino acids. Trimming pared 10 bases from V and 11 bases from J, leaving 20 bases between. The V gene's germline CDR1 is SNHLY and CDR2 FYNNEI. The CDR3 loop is CAIRNIGAQQYF. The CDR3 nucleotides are TGTGCCATCAGAAATATCGGGGCCCAGCAGTACTTC.

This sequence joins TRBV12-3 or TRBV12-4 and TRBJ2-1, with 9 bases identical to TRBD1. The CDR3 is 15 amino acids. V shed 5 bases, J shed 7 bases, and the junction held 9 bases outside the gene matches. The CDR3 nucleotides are TGTGCCAGCAGTACCCGACAGGGGGTGGTGAATGAGCAGTTCTTC. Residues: CASSTRQGVVNEQFF.

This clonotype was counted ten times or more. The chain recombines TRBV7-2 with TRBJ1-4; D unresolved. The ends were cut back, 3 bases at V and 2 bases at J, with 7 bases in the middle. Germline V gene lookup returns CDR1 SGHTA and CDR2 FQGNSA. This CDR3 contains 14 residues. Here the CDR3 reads CASSFQSTNEKLFF. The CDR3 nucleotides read TGTGCCAGCAGCTTCCAGAGTACTAATGAAAAACTGTTTTTT.

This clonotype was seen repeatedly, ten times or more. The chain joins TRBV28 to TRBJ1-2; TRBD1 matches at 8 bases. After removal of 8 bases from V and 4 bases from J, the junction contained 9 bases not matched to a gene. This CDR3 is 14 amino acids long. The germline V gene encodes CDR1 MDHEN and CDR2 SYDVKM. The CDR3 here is CASETGTGGYGYTF. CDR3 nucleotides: TGTGCCAGCGAAACCGGGACAGGTGGCTATGGCTACACCTTC.

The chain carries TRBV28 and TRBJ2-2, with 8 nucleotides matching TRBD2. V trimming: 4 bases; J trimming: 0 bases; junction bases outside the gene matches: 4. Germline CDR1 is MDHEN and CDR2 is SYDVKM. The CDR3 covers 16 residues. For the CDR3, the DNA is TGTGCCAGCAGTTCAGCGGGAGCACCGAACACCGGGGAGCTGTTTTTT. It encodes CASSSAGAPNTGELFF.

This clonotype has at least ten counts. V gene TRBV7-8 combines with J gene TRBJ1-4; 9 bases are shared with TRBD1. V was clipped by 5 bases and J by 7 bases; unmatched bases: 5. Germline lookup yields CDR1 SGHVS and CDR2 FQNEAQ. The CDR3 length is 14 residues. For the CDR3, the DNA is TGTGCCAGCAGCACGACAGGGGGGAGTGAAAAACTGTTTTTT. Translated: CASSTTGGSEKLFF. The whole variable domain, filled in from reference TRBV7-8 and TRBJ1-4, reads GAGVSQSPRYKVAKRGQDVALRCDPISGHVSLFWYQQALGQGPEFLTYFQNEAQLDKSGLPSDRFFAERPEGSVSTLKIQRTQQEDSAVYLCASSTTGGSEKLFFGSGTQLSVL.

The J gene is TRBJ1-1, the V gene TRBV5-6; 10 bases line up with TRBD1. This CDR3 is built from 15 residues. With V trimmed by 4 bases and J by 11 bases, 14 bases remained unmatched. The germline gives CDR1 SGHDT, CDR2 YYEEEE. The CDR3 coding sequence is TGTGCCAGCAGCCCTGACAGGGGGCGCGAGATAGGGGCTTTCTTT. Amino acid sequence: CASSPDRGREIGAFF. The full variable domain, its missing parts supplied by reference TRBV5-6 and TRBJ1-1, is DAGVTQSPTHLIKTRGQQVTLRCSPKSGHDTVSWYQQALGQGPQFIFQYYEEEERQRGNFPDRFSGHQFPNYSSELNVNALLLGDSALYLCASSPDRGREIGAFFGQGTRLTVV.

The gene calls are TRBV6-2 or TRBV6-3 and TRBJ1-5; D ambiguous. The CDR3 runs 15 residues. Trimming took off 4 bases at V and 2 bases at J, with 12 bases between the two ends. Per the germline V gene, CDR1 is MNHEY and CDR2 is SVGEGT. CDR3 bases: TGTGCCAGCAGTTTGACACGGCGGGGCAATCAGCCCCAGCATTTT. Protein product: CASSLTRRGNQPQHF.

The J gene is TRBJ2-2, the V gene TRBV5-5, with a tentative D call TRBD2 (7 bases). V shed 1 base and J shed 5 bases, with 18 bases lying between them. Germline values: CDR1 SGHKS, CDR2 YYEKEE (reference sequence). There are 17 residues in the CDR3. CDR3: CASSLWGGGSTTGELFF. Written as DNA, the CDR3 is TGTGCCAGCAGCTTGTGGGGGGGCGGATCAACAACCGGGGAGCTGTTTTTT.

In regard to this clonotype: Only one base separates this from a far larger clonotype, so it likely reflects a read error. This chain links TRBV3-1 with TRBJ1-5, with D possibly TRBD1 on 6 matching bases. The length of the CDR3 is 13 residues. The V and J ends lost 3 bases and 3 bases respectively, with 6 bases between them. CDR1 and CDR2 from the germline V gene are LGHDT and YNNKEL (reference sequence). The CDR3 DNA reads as TGTGCCAGCAGCCAGGGGGCCAATCAGCCCCAGCATTTT. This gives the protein CASSQGANQPQHF. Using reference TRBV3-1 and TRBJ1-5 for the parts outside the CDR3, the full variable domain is DTAVSQTPKYLVTQMGNDKSIKCEQNLGHDTMYWYKQDSKKFLKIMFSYNNKELIINETVPNRFSPKSPDKAHLNLHINSLELGDSAVYFCASSQGANQPQHFGDGTRLSIL.

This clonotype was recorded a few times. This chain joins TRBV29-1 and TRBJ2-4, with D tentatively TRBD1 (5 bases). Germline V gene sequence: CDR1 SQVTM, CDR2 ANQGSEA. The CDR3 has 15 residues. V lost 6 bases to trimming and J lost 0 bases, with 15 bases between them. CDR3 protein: CSVGDWALAKNIQYF. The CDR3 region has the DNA TGCAGCGTAGGGGATTGGGCGTTAGCCAAAAACATTCAGTACTTC.

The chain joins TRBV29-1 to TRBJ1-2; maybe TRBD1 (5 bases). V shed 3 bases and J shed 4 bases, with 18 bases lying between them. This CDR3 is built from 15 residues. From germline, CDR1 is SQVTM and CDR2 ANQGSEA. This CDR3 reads CSVDLDSSPVYGYTF. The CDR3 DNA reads TGCAGCGTTGACCTTGACAGCAGCCCCGTCTATGGCTACACCTTC.

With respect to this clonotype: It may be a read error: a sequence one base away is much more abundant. The CDR3 loop reads CASTGGTVGPYF. The CDR3 DNA sequence: TGTGCCAGCACGGGGGGGACAGTTGGCCCATACTTC. The chain is built from TRBV11-2 and TRBJ2-7; D is perhaps TRBD2 (8 bases). With 7 bases removed from V and 13 bases from J, the gap between germline ends came to 20 bases. The CDR3 is 12 residues long. Germline CDR1 and CDR2: SGHAT and FQNNGV.

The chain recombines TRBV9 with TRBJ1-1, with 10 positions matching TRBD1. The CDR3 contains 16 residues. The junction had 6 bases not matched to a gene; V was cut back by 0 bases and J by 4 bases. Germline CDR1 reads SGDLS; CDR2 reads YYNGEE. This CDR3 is CASSVGDRGLGTEAFF. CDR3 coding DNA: TGTGCCAGCAGCGTAGGTGACAGGGGGCTGGGCACTGAAGCTTTCTTT.

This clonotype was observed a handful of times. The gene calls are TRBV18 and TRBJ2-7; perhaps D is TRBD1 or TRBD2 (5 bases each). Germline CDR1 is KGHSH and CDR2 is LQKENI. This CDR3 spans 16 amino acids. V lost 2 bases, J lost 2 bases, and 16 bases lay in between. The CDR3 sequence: CASSPIWGSPTYEQYF. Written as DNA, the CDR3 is TGTGCCAGCTCACCAATTTGGGGGAGTCCCACCTACGAGCAGTACTTC.

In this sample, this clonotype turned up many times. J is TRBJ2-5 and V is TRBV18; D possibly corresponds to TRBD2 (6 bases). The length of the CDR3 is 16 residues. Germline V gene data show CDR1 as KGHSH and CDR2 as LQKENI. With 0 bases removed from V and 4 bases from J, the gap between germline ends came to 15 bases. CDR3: CASSPPSGGLGETQYF. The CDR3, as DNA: TGTGCCAGCTCACCACCGTCCGGGGGACTGGGAGAGACCCAGTACTTC.

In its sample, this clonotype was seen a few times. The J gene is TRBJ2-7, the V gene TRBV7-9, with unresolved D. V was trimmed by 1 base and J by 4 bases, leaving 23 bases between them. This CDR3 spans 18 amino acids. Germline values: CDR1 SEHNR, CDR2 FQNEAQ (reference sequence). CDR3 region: CASSLDWFEAGRTYEQYF. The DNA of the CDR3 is TGTGCCAGCAGCTTAGATTGGTTCGAAGCAGGCCGCACGTACGAGCAGTACTTC.

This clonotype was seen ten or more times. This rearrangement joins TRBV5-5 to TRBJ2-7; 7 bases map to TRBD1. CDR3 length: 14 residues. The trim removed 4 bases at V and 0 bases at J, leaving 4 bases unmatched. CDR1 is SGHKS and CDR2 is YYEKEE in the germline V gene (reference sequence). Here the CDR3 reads CASSGQAHSYEQYF. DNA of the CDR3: TGTGCCAGCAGCGGACAGGCCCACTCCTACGAGCAGTACTTC.

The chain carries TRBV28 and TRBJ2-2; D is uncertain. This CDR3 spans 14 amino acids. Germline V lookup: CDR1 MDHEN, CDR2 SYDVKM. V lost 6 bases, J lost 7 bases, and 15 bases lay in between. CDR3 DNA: TGTGCCAGCAGGACTGTTCGGGTTGACGGGGAGCTGTTTTTT. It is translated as CASRTVRVDGELFF.

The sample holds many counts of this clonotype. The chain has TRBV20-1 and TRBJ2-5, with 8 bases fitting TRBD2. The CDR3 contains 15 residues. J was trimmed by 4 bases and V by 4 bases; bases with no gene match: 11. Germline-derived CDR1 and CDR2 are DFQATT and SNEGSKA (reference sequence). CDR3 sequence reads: CSAIRVSGGPETQYF. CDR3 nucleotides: TGCAGTGCTATCCGTGTGTCGGGAGGGCCAGAGACCCAGTACTTC.

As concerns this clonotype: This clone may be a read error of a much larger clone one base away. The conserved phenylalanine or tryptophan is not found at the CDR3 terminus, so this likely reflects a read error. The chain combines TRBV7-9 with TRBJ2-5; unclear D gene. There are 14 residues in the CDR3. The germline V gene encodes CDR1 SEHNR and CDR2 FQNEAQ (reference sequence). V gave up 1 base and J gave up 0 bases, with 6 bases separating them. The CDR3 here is CASSLGSYQETQYL. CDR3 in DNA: TGTGCCAGCAGCTTAGGCAGCTACCAAGAGACCCAGTACCTC.

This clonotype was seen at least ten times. The chain's CDR3 is CASSFGGGEGETQYF. The CDR3 bases are TGTGCCAGCAGTTTTGGGGGCGGGGAGGGAGAGACCCAGTACTTC. The genes are TRBV12-3 or TRBV12-4 and TRBJ2-5, with D possibly being TRBD2 (7 bases). This CDR3 is 15 amino acids long. V lost 3 bases and J lost 4, with 15 bases in between.